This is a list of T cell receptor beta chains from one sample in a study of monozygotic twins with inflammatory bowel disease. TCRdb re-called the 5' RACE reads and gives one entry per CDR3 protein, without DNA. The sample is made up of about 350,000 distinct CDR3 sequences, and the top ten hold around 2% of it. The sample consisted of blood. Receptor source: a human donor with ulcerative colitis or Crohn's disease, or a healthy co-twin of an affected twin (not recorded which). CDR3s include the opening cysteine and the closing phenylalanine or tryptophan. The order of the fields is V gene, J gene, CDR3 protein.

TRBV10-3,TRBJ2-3,CATLIGQGADTQYF
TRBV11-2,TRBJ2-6,CASSLRPDGANVLTF
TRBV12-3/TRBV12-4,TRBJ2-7,CASISQRGLYEQYF
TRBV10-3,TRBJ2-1,CAISKKPGLAGNEQFF
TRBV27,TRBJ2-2,CASSVPPTSGGPGELFF
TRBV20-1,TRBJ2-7,CSAPSSLGAYEQYF
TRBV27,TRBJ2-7,CASSLVPGGFYEQYF
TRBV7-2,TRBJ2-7,CASSISGRAPYEQYF
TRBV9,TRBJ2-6,CASPRSGANVLTF
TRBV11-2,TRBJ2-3,CASSFPSGQTPAGRSTDTQYF
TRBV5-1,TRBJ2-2,CASKSGTFTGELFF
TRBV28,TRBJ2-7,CASSLPPGLGAEQYF
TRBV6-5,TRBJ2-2,CTSISNGRSTGELFF
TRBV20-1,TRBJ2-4,CSAENRGKSAKNIQYF
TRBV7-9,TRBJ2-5,CASRQTLPGSRETQYF
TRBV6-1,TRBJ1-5,CASSVQGSQPQHF
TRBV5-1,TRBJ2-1,CASSPGTASYNEQFF
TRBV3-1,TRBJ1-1,CASSQGGVRKAFF
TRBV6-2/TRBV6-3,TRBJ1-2,CASSSWGQLGGYTF
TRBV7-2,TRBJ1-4,CASSQTTGPGKLFF
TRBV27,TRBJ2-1,CASKAGQGFNEQFF
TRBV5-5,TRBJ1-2,CASSLSGPRANYGYTF
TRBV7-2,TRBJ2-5,CASSYLAGGGETQYF
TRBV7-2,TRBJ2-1,CASSLNRDTADQFF
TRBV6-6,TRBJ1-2,CASSKQGGDGYTF
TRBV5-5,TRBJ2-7,CASSSLPGQADEQYF
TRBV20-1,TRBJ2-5,CSARQNQETQYF
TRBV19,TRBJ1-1,CASSKPSTGTEAFF
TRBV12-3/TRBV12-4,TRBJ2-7,CASSLGGRLYEQYF
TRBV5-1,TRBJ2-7,CASSSGGFEQYF
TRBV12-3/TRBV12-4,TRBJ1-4,CASSLREKLFF
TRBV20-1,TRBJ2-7,CSARAEVLAVSYEQYF
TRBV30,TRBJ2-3,CAWSSGPDTQYF
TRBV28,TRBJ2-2,CASSSSTYRNTGELFF
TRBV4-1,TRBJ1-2,CASSQAHLRDSYYGYTF
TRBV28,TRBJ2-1,CASTPQRSSYNEQFF
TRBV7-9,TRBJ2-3,CASSSVAGRTDTQYF
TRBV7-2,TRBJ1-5,CASSASGLSNQPQHF
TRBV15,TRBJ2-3,CATSREAGEADTQYF
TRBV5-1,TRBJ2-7,CASRRGGSSYEQYF